Reported below is one T cell receptor (beta chain). Libraries were prepared by immunoSEQ multiplex PCR; TCRdb keeps only in-frame clonotypes and omits some of them. In the table there are 250,000 to 300,000 clones, more than 75% of which are singletons. Trimming pared 3 bases from V and 7 bases from J, leaving 13 bases between. The CDR3 extends over 13 amino acids. Germline V lookup: CDR1 MGHRA, CDR2 YSYEKL. The sample originates from a study of blood T cell repertoires in COVID-19. The chain is built from TRBV4-1 and TRBJ2-7; weak D call: TRBD2 (6 bases). The sequence was obtained from a woman aged 40-49 years who had recovered from COVID-19. The sample was peripheral blood. Here the CDR3 reads CASSQIRGYEQYF. CDR3 in DNA: TGCGCCAGCAGCCAGATTCGGGGGTATGAGCAGTACTTC.